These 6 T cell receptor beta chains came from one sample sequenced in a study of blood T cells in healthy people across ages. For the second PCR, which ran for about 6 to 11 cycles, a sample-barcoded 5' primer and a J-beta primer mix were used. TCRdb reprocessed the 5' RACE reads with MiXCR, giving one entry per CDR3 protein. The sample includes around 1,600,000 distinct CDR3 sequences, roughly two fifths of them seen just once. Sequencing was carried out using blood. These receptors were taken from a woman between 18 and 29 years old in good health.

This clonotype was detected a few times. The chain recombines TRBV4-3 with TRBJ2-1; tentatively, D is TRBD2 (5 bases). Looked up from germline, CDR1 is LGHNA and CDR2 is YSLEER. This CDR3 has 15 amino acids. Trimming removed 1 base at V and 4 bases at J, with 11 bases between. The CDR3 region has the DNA TGCGCCAGCAGCCAAGGAAAATTAGCGTACAATGAGCAGTTCTTC. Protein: CASSQGKLAYNEQFF.

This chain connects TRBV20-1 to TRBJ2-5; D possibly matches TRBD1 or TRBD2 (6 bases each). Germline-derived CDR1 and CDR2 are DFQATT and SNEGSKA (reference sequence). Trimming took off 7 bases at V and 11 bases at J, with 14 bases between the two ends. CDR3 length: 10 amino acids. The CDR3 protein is CSVSKGGQYF. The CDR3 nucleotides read TGCAGTGTCAGTAAAGGGGGGCAGTACTTC.

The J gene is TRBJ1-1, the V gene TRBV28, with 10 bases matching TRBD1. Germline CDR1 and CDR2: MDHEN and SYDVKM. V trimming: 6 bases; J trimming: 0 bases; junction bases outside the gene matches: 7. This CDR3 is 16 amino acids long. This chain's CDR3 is CASSHETGGLNTEAFF. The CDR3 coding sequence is TGTGCCAGCAGCCACGAGACAGGGGGCCTGAACACTGAAGCTTTCTTT.

In DNA form, the CDR3 reads TGTGCCAGCAGTTCCCGGCGGGGGCCGCTCAATCAGCCCCAGCATTTT. It is translated as CASSSRRGPLNQPQHF. The V call is TRBV12-3 or TRBV12-4, the J call TRBJ1-5; TRBD1 might be the D (6 bases). V lost 4 bases and J 3 bases, leaving 16 bases between the germline ends. There are 16 residues in the CDR3.

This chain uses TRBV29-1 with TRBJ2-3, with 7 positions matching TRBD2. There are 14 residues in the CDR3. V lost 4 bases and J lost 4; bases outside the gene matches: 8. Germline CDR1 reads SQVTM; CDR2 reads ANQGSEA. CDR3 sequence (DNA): TGCAGCGTTGCCCTACTACTAGCGCCAGATACGCAGTATTTT. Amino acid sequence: CSVALLLAPDTQYF.

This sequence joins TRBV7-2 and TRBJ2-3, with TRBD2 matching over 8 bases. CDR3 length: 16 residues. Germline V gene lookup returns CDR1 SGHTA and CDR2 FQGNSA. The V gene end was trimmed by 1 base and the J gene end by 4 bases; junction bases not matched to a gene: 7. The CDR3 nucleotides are TGTGCCAGCAGCTTAGGGGTAGCGGGGTTGTCAGATACGCAGTATTTT. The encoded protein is CASSLGVAGLSDTQYF.